The 21 T cell receptor beta chains given below trace back to one sample, sequenced in a study of response to subunit inactivated influenza vaccine. Via MiXCR, TCRdb re-called the RT-PCR reads, giving one row per CDR3 protein. Of around 850,000 distinct CDR3 sequences listed, about 18% are singletons. Material: PBMCs from blood, obtained approximately 5 days after vaccination. The source of these receptors is a man aged 50 to 60 who received an inactivated influenza vaccine.

In its sample, this clonotype was seen many times. The chain is built from TRBV7-6 and TRBJ2-1; D remains unclear. The germline CDR1 and CDR2 sequences are SGHVS and FNYEAQ. Trimming shortened V by 2 bases and J by 3 bases, and 5 bases separated the two germline ends. This CDR3 is built from 13 residues. The CDR3 is CASSLSVYNEQFF. CDR3 DNA sequence: TGTGCCAGCAGCTTATCCGTCTACAATGAGCAGTTCTTC. Using reference TRBV7-6 and TRBJ2-1 for the parts outside the CDR3, the full variable domain is GAGVSQSPRYKVTKRGQDVALRCDPISGHVSLYWYRQALGQGPEFLTYFNYEAQQDKSGLPNDRFSAERPEGSISTLTIQRTEQRDSAMYRCASSLSVYNEQFFGPGTRLTVL.

V usage is TRBV25-1 and J usage is TRBJ1-2, with unresolved D. The CDR3 extends over 11 amino acids. Trimming pared 6 bases from V and 6 bases from J, leaving 8 bases between. Germline V gene sequence: CDR1 MGHDK, CDR2 SYGVNS. This chain's CDR3 is CASRQADGYTF. The CDR3 coding sequence is TGTGCCAGCAGGCAGGCGGATGGCTACACCTTC.

The chain carries TRBV10-3 and TRBJ2-3; TRBD2 is a possible D gene (6 bases). The CDR3 consists of 14 residues. V lost 3 bases, J lost 4 bases, and 11 bases lay in between. CDR1 ENHRY and CDR2 SYGVKD come from the germline V gene. CDR3 bases: TGTGCCATCAGTGACTCGGGAGTCCCAGATACGCAGTATTTT. Protein product: CAISDSGVPDTQYF.

This clonotype was picked up one time. The CDR3 DNA reads TGTGCCTGGAGTGTGGACAGGGGATTGGTGGCTTTCTTT. Its protein is CAWSVDRGLVAFF. V is TRBV30 and J is TRBJ1-1, with 9 positions matching TRBD1. Germline loops: CDR1 GTSNPN, CDR2 SVGIG (reference sequence). The CDR3 contains 13 residues. V lost 0 bases to trimming and J lost 11 bases; unmatched junction nucleotides: 7.

This clonotype has at least ten counts. This sequence joins TRBV28 and TRBJ2-1; TRBD2 might be the D (5 bases). Deletions cut 4 bases from V and 2 bases from J, with 12 bases between. Germline loops: CDR1 MDHEN, CDR2 SYDVKM. There are 15 residues in the CDR3. The CDR3 DNA follows: TGTGCCAGCAGTTCCCGCGGGCGAACCTACAATGAGCAGTTCTTC. Its translation is CASSSRGRTYNEQFF.

J is TRBJ2-3 and V is TRBV7-2, with 7 bases identical to TRBD2. From germline, CDR1 is SGHTA and CDR2 FQGNSA. The CDR3 has 14 amino acids. Germline trimming cut 5 bases from V and 7 bases from J; bases unmatched to any gene: 9. The CDR3 here is CASSQTGTTNTQYF. CDR3 DNA sequence: TGTGCCAGCAGCCAGACCGGGACTACCAATACGCAGTATTTT.

The chain employs TRBV2 and TRBJ2-3, with D perhaps matching TRBD1 or TRBD2 (6 bases each). Germline CDR1 reads SNHLY; CDR2 reads FYNNEI. V lost 3 bases to trimming and J lost 1 base, with 14 bases between them. This CDR3 is 16 amino acids long. This CDR3 reads CASSDARGRGTDTQYF. DNA for the CDR3: TGTGCCAGCAGTGATGCCCGGGGGCGAGGCACAGATACGCAGTATTTT.

The chain links TRBV9 to TRBJ1-5, with no clear D. V lost 0 bases, J lost 0 bases, and 13 bases lay in between. From germline, CDR1 is SGDLS and CDR2 YYNGEE. CDR3 length: 17 residues. The CDR3 spells CASSVVRTGDSNQPQHF. The CDR3 nucleotides read TGTGCCAGCAGCGTAGTTAGGACGGGAGATAGCAATCAGCCCCAGCATTTT.

The V and J genes are TRBV7-9 and TRBJ2-7; D is undetermined. The CDR3 has 13 residues. Trimming took 0 bases from V and 4 from J, leaving 7 bases between them. CDR1 SEHNR and CDR2 FQNEAQ come from the germline V gene (reference sequence). In DNA form, the CDR3 reads TGTGCCAGCAGCTTAGCGCCGAAATACGAGCAGTACTTC. This encodes CASSLAPKYEQYF.

There are a few counts of this clonotype. J is TRBJ2-6 and V is TRBV7-2; maybe TRBD1 (5 bases). Germline V CDR1 and CDR2: SGHTA, FQGNSA. The V end lost 5 bases, the J end lost 3 bases, and 11 bases lay between the germline ends. The length of the CDR3 is 15 residues. The DNA for the CDR3 is TGTGCCAGCAGCACGCAGGGTAGTGGGGCCAACGTCCTGACTTTC. This sequence encodes CASSTQGSGANVLTF.

This clonotype came up a few times. This chain connects TRBV12-3 or TRBV12-4 to TRBJ1-1; 7 bases are shared with TRBD1. The CDR3 is 14 residues long. The trim removed 5 bases at V and 3 bases at J, leaving 6 bases unmatched. Written as DNA, the CDR3 is TGTGCCAGCAGTGCCGACAGGGTTGACACTGAAGCTTTCTTT. Translating gives CASSADRVDTEAFF.

The chain employs TRBV25-1 and TRBJ2-1, with D possibly matching TRBD2 (6 bases). The CDR3 has 15 residues. V lost 6 bases, J lost 0 bases, and 12 bases lay in between. Germline V gives CDR1 MGHDK, CDR2 SYGVNS. The chain's CDR3 is CASRLGDFSYNEQFF. In DNA form, the CDR3 reads TGTGCCAGCAGACTAGGGGACTTCTCCTACAATGAGCAGTTCTTC.

The chain joins TRBV7-2 to TRBJ2-5; D perhaps matches TRBD2 (6 bases). This CDR3 is built from 16 residues. Trimming removed 5 bases at V and 1 base at J, with 17 bases between. CDR1 is SGHTA, CDR2 FQGNSA, per germline. CDR3 sequence reads: CASSPRVMRGQETQYF. CDR3 nucleotide sequence: TGTGCCAGCAGCCCTCGGGTTATGCGGGGCCAAGAGACCCAGTACTTC.

This clonotype was counted ten times or more. The chain couples TRBV7-9 to TRBJ2-1; D is undetermined. This CDR3 is 14 amino acids long. V was clipped by 5 bases and J by 16 bases, with 24 bases between them. Germline values: CDR1 SEHNR, CDR2 FQNEAQ (reference sequence). The CDR3 sequence is CASSPLKGYLGPFF. As DNA, the CDR3 is TGTGCCAGCAGCCCGTTGAAAGGGTATCTGGGCCCTTTCTTC.

The chain is built from TRBV28 and TRBJ2-7, with D perhaps matching TRBD2 (6 bases). CDR1 MDHEN and CDR2 SYDVKM come from the germline V gene. The CDR3 is 17 amino acids. The germline V and J ends were trimmed by 7 bases and 5 bases, with 27 bases remaining between them. The CDR3 spells CASTPRKWTTFGDEQYF. CDR3 nucleotide sequence: TGTGCCAGCACCCCGAGGAAGTGGACTACTTTCGGGGACGAGCAGTACTTC.

This rearrangement joins TRBV27 to TRBJ2-7, with D possibly called TRBD1 or TRBD2 (5 bases each). The length of the CDR3 is 15 residues. Trimming left V 1 base short and J 0 bases short, with 10 bases between. CDR1 is MNHEY, CDR2 SMNVEV, per germline (reference sequence). The CDR3 DNA reads as TGTGCCAGCAGTTTATATTGGGGGAACTCCTACGAGCAGTACTTC. Protein sequence: CASSLYWGNSYEQYF.

The gene calls are TRBV12-3 or TRBV12-4 and TRBJ1-1; 7 bases are a match to TRBD1. With V trimmed by 6 bases and J by 1 base, 5 bases remained unmatched. The CDR3 runs 14 residues. The CDR3 region is CASRGSGGNTEAFF. The CDR3 region has the DNA TGTGCCAGCAGGGGGTCAGGGGGGAACACTGAAGCTTTCTTT.

This clonotype has more than one count but fewer than ten. This chain joins TRBV7-2 and TRBJ1-4; D perhaps matches TRBD1 (6 bases). CDR1 is SGHTA and CDR2 is FQGNSA in the germline V gene. Trimming took off 5 bases at V and 7 bases at J, with 17 bases between the two ends. This CDR3 is built from 15 residues. CDR3 loop: CASSNRRGEREKLFF. The CDR3 DNA reads TGTGCCAGCAGCAACAGGAGGGGGGAACGTGAAAAACTGTTTTTT. The full variable domain, its missing parts supplied by reference TRBV7-2 and TRBJ1-4, is GAGVSQSPSNKVTEKGKDVELRCDPISGHTALYWYRQSLGQGLEFLIYFQGNSAPDKSGLPSDRFSAERTGGSVSTLTIQRTQQEDSAVYLCASSNRRGEREKLFFGSGTQLSVL.

This clonotype was counted only a few times. The chain couples TRBV6-1 to TRBJ2-5, with TRBD2 matching 13 bases. The CDR3 extends over 15 amino acids. The V gene's germline CDR1 is MNHNS and CDR2 SASEGT. Trimming cost V 6 bases and J 5 bases; bases outside gene matches: 6. The CDR3 reads CASSTSGGEEETQYF. The DNA for the CDR3 is TGTGCCAGCAGCACTAGCGGGGGGGAAGAGGAGACCCAGTACTTC.

The CDR3 region has the DNA TGTGCCAGCAGCTTTGGGGGCCAATACGAGCAGTACTTC. The encoded protein is CASSFGGQYEQYF. The chain employs TRBV7-9 and TRBJ2-7; a weak D match, TRBD1 (6 bases). V was clipped by 3 bases and J by 4 bases, with 10 bases between them. This CDR3 has 13 amino acids. The germline gives CDR1 SEHNR, CDR2 FQNEAQ (reference sequence).

This clonotype was recorded a few times. The rearrangement links TRBV20-1 to TRBJ2-1; 8 nucleotides match TRBD2. The CDR3 extends over 14 amino acids. V was pared by 6 bases and J by 6 bases, with 10 bases of the junction left unmatched. Germline lookup yields CDR1 DFQATT and CDR2 SNEGSKA (reference sequence). The CDR3 spells CSAPVTGLVNEQFF. The DNA of the CDR3 is TGCAGTGCCCCAGTCACGGGACTAGTCAATGAGCAGTTCTTC.